This TCR beta chain was identified during a study of cytomegalovirus exposure and HLA in healthy donors. General study points: Most TCR sequences were rare, but some public TCRs occurred in many donors. Reports showed the classifier diagnosing cytomegalovirus status with high specificity and sensitivity.

Trimming removed 6 bases from V and 5 bases from J; junction bases left unmatched: 4. Germline CDR1 is LNHDA and CDR2 is SQIVND (reference sequence). The length of the CDR3 is 13 residues. TCRdb's table, derived via immunoSEQ multiplex PCR, lists solely in-frame clones and lacks some. The sample shows 250,000 to 400,000 clones, over 75% of them seen only once. Concerning this clone itself: What it binds is not known.

The chain has TRBV19 and TRBJ1-5; 7 positions agree with TRBD1. This TCR derives from a man aged 25-40 years in good health and CMV-seronegative. The specimen sequenced was PBMCs. The CDR3: CASSDRADQPQHF. The CDR3 DNA is TGTGCCAGTAGCGACAGGGCCGATCAGCCCCAGCATTTT. The full variable domain, its missing parts supplied by reference TRBV19 and TRBJ1-5, is DGGITQSPKYLFRKEGQNVTLSCEQNLNHDAMYWYRQDPGQGLRLIYYSQIVNDFQKGDIAEGYSVSREKKESFPLTVTSAQKNPTAFYLCASSDRADQPQHFGDGTRLSIL.